The clone carrying this T cell receptor beta chain was observed many times. The time point is: newly diagnosed GD, antithyroid drugs for less than 3 months. PBMCs were the source of the RNA used for TCR sequencing. V shed 8 bases and J shed 0 bases, with 14 bases lying between them. The CDR3 loop spans 14 amino acids. The germline V gene encodes CDR1 SNHLY and CDR2 FYNNEI. Both iRepertoire HTBI primers and Arm-PCR of CDR3 regions were used to build the TCR beta libraries. TCRdb fed the multiplex PCR reads into MiXCR, producing one record per CDR3 protein. Of hundreds of thousands of distinct CDR3 sequences in the sample, roughly 16% were seen once. This entry is derived from a study of regulatory T cells in long-lasting Graves disease.

The sequencing used peripheral blood mononuclear cells (PBMCs), collected at new diagnosis, from a patient treated with antithyroid drugs. The origin of this receptor is a female donor with Graves disease. This chain links TRBV2 with TRBJ2-7; D possibly corresponds to TRBD2 (6 bases). CDR3 DNA sequence: TGTGCCAGCTCCCGCCCCGGGAGCTCCTACGAGCAGTACTTC. This translates into CASSRPGSSYEQYF.